The 28 T cell receptor beta chains given below trace back to one sample, sequenced in a study of T cells in Graves' hyperthyroidism and ophthalmopathy. Amplification of TCR beta CDR3 regions was performed using RNA transcripts as template. TCR CDR3 underwent first-round RT-PCR with the HTBI primer set. Each CDR3 protein gets one entry after TCRdb re-called the multiplex PCR reads with MiXCR. Here the sample spans approximately 400,000 distinct CDR3 sequences, around 14% being singletons. The sample taken for sequencing was blood. The receptors derive from a woman between 18 and 29 years old with Graves' hyperthyroidism.

The V and J genes are TRBV12-3 or TRBV12-4 and TRBJ1-1; 7 positions agree with TRBD1. J gave up 5 bases and V 4 bases, and 10 bases lay outside the gene matches. The CDR3 contains 15 residues. The CDR3 DNA is TGTGCCAGCAGTTGGGCAACAGGGGTTGGGACTGAAGCTTTCTTT. This sequence encodes CASSWATGVGTEAFF.

Many counts were recorded for this clonotype. The chain joins TRBV12-3 or TRBV12-4 to TRBJ1-2, with D unresolved. This CDR3 has 14 amino acids. Trimming shortened V by 1 base and J by 11 bases, and 17 bases separated the two germline ends. CDR3 coding DNA: TGTGCCAGCAGTTTAGACGGGAGGTCGATCGGGTACACCTTC. Residues: CASSLDGRSIGYTF.

The genes are TRBV7-9 and TRBJ1-4; 7 nucleotides match TRBD1. Germline V gene lookup returns CDR1 SEHNR and CDR2 FQNEAQ (reference sequence). CDR3 size: 13 residues. Unmatched junction bases numbered 1, after V lost 1 base and J lost 8 bases. The CDR3 spells CASSLGGGEKLFF. The DNA of the CDR3 is TGTGCCAGCAGCTTAGGAGGGGGCGAAAAACTGTTTTTT.

The sample holds many counts of this clonotype. V and J are TRBV5-1 and TRBJ2-1; 15 bases are a match to TRBD2. CDR1 and CDR2 from the germline V gene are SGHRS and YFSETQ. CDR3 length: 17 amino acids. The trim removed 0 bases at V and 7 bases at J, leaving 5 bases unmatched. Written as DNA, the CDR3 is TGCGCCAGCAGCTTGGCTCCTGGACTAGCGGGAGGGAATGAGCAGTTCTTC. Amino acid sequence: CASSLAPGLAGGNEQFF.

The chain uses TRBV5-1 and TRBJ1-3, with TRBD1 matching over 7 bases. V was pared by 0 bases and J by 0 bases, with 6 bases of the junction left unmatched. CDR1 and CDR2 from the germline V gene are SGHRS and YFSETQ. This CDR3 has 17 residues. The CDR3: CASSLGPTGISGNTIYF. The CDR3, as DNA: TGCGCCAGCAGCTTGGGGCCGACAGGGATCTCTGGAAACACCATATATTTT.

The sample holds many counts of this clonotype. V is TRBV6-1 and J is TRBJ2-1; D possibly corresponds to TRBD2 (5 bases). The CDR3 contains 13 residues. V lost 8 bases, J lost 7 bases, and 15 bases lay in between. Germline CDR1 and CDR2: MNHNS and SASEGT. DNA of the CDR3: TGTGCCAGCCGGGATCGGGGAGATAATGAGCAGTTCTTC. Translating gives CASRDRGDNEQFF.

This clonotype was counted many times. The chain is built from TRBV12-3 or TRBV12-4 and TRBJ1-2; maybe TRBD1 (6 bases). The V end was cut by 4 bases, the J end by 10 bases, with 19 bases between. The CDR3 sequence is 14 residues long. The CDR3 here is CASSSSRGLIVYTF. The CDR3 DNA follows: TGTGCCAGCAGTTCCTCCAGGGGATTAATCGTCTACACCTTC.

At least ten counts were recorded for this clonotype. The chain joins TRBV6-5 to TRBJ2-5; 8 bases are shared with TRBD1. The CDR3 has 16 residues. V shed 0 bases and J 4 bases; nucleotides not matched to a gene: 7. CDR1 and CDR2 from the germline V gene are MNHEY and SVGAGI. CDR3 protein: CASSYSSDRGGETQYF. CDR3 in DNA: TGTGCCAGCAGTTACTCATCCGACAGGGGAGGAGAGACCCAGTACTTC.

This clonotype was recorded at least ten times. V and J are TRBV7-9 and TRBJ1-5; no clear D gene. V was shortened by 5 bases and J by 5 bases, with 13 bases between the two germline ends. The CDR3 extends over 14 amino acids. In germline, CDR1 is SEHNR, CDR2 FQNEAQ (reference sequence). This chain's CDR3 is CASSPGWSDQPQHF. The DNA for the CDR3 is TGTGCCAGCAGCCCCGGCTGGTCGGATCAGCCCCAGCATTTT.

This CDR3 reads CASSIGQLNTEAFF. The CDR3 DNA reads as TGTGCCAGTAGTATCGGACAACTGAACACTGAAGCTTTCTTT. This chain connects TRBV19 to TRBJ1-1; D might be TRBD1 (5 bases). The germline gives CDR1 LNHDA, CDR2 SQIVND (reference sequence). V lost 3 bases and J lost 0, with 8 bases in between. This CDR3 region has 14 residues. Supplemented by reference TRBV19 and TRBJ1-1, the full variable domain reads DGGITQSPKYLFRKEGQNVTLSCEQNLNHDAMYWYRQDPGQGLRLIYYSQIVNDFQKGDIAEGYSVSREKKESFPLTVTSAQKNPTAFYLCASSIGQLNTEAFFGQGTRLTVV.

This clonotype came up many times. The rearrangement uses TRBV5-1 and TRBJ2-1; 8 bases agree with TRBD1. The CDR3 spans 14 residues. The V segment lost 6 bases and the J segment 4 bases; nucleotides outside the gene matches: 6. Germline CDR1 SGHRS, CDR2 YFSETQ. The CDR3 DNA reads TGCGCCAGCACCATCGGACAGGGATACAATGAGCAGTTCTTC. Protein sequence: CASTIGQGYNEQFF.

This clonotype was counted many times. The rearrangement links TRBV20-1 to TRBJ2-3; D not resolved. With 3 bases removed from V and 4 bases from J, the gap between germline ends came to 8 bases. The CDR3 is 12 residues long. CDR1 is DFQATT, CDR2 SNEGSKA, per germline (reference sequence). CDR3 DNA: TGCAGTGCTAGGGGAAGCGCAGATACGCAGTATTTT. Protein product: CSARGSADTQYF.

In this sample, this clonotype turned up many times. V is TRBV7-2 and J is TRBJ2-3, with D perhaps being TRBD1 or TRBD2 (5 bases each). CDR1 and CDR2 from the germline V gene are SGHTA and FQGNSA. V gave up 5 bases and J gave up 2 bases, with 14 bases separating them. The length of the CDR3 is 15 residues. The CDR3 spells CASSRQGVVTDTQYF. The CDR3 nucleotides read TGTGCCAGCAGCCGCCAGGGAGTGGTCACAGATACGCAGTATTTT.

This chain links TRBV24-1 with TRBJ2-2; 10 nucleotides line up with TRBD1. The CDR3 totals 16 residues. V shed 4 bases and J 3 bases; nucleotides not matched to a gene: 4. Germline loops: CDR1 KGHDR, CDR2 SFDVKD. The CDR3 DNA follows: TGTGCCACCAGTGAAACCGGGACAGGGGACACCGGGGAGCTGTTTTTT. Residues: CATSETGTGDTGELFF.

About this clonotype: A read error may explain this, as a much larger clone is one base away. The chain combines TRBV12-3 or TRBV12-4 with TRBJ2-5, with D perhaps being TRBD1 or TRBD2 (5 bases each). The CDR3 is 12 amino acids. The CDR3 nucleotides are TGTGCCAGCAGTTCCTTAGCAGGGACCCGGTACTTC. Protein: CASSSLAGTRYF.

This clonotype was detected many times. The CDR3 here is CATRGQGYSPLHF. In DNA form, the CDR3 reads TGTGCCACCCGGGGACAGGGTTATTCACCCCTCCACTTT. This sequence joins TRBV11-2 and TRBJ1-6, with 9 positions matching TRBD1. Looked up from germline, CDR1 is SGHAT and CDR2 is FQNNGV. The V segment lost 10 bases and the J segment 8 bases; nucleotides outside the gene matches: 6. This CDR3 has 13 residues. The variable domain in full, with the rest retrieved from reference TRBV11-2 and TRBJ1-6, is EAGVAQSPRYKIIEKRQSVAFWCNPISGHATLYWYQQILGQGPKLLIQFQNNGVVDDSQLPKDRFSAERLKGVDSTLKIQPAKLEDSAVYLCATRGQGYSPLHFGNGTRLTVT.

The chain employs TRBV12-3 or TRBV12-4 and TRBJ1-2, with 7 bases that match TRBD1. The CDR3 extends over 14 amino acids. J gave up 7 bases and V 5 bases, and 10 bases lay outside the gene matches. The CDR3 reads CASSATGTVGGYTF. The CDR3 DNA reads as TGTGCCAGCAGTGCAACCGGGACAGTTGGTGGCTACACCTTC.

The chain employs TRBV7-3 and TRBJ2-1; 12 bases map to TRBD2. J lost 9 bases, V lost 5 bases, and 11 bases had no gene match. The V gene's germline CDR1 is SGHTA and CDR2 FQGTGA. The CDR3 runs 16 residues. The CDR3 DNA follows: TGTGCCAGCAGCCAGTCCTCGGCTAGCGGGAGGGCTGAGCAGTTCTTC. Encoded protein: CASSQSSASGRAEQFF. Full variable domain (rest looked up from reference TRBV7-3 and TRBJ2-1): GAGVSQTPSNKVTEKGKYVELRCDPISGHTALYWYRQSLGQGPEFLIYFQGTGAADDSGLPNDRFFAVRPEGSVSTLKIQRTERGDSAVYLCASSQSSASGRAEQFFGPGTRLTVL.

This clonotype appeared a few times. The genes are TRBV5-4 and TRBJ1-2, with TRBD1 as a possible D gene (6 bases). The CDR3 runs 16 residues. With 2 bases removed from V and 0 bases from J, the gap between germline ends came to 14 bases. Germline lookup yields CDR1 SGHNT and CDR2 YYREEE (reference sequence). DNA for the CDR3: TGTGCCAGCAGCTTCGGGGGGCCATCAGCTAACTATGGCTACACCTTC. Translating it yields CASSFGGPSANYGYTF.

This chain uses TRBV24-1 with TRBJ2-1; possible D gene TRBD2, 6 bases. Germline V gene sequence: CDR1 KGHDR, CDR2 SFDVKD. Trimming stripped 5 bases from V and 13 bases from J, with 20 bases between. This CDR3 is 14 amino acids long. The CDR3 reads CATSAWDRGTRQFF. In DNA form, the CDR3 reads TGTGCCACCAGTGCTTGGGACCGGGGGACGAGACAGTTCTTC.

This clonotype was seen many times. The rearrangement uses TRBV12-3 or TRBV12-4 and TRBJ2-1; 7 positions agree with TRBD2. The junction had 11 bases not matched to a gene; V was cut back by 5 bases and J by 1 base. The CDR3 has 17 residues. CDR3 coding DNA: TGTGCCAGCAGTCCCTCGTGGGCTAGCGGTTCCTACAATGAGCAGTTCTTC. Its protein is CASSPSWASGSYNEQFF.

This clonotype occurred a few times. The chain uses TRBV25-1 and TRBJ1-1; D is unresolved. The V end lost 4 bases, the J end lost 4 bases, and 4 bases lay between the germline ends. This CDR3 has 11 amino acids. Germline V lookup: CDR1 MGHDK, CDR2 SYGVNS. The CDR3 loop reads CASSVGTEAFF. CDR3 DNA: TGTGCCAGCAGTGTTGGCACTGAAGCTTTCTTT.

This sequence joins TRBV27 and TRBJ1-6; D is ambiguous. Germline values: CDR1 MNHEY, CDR2 SMNVEV (reference sequence). The CDR3 loop spans 17 amino acids. The V end was cut by 5 bases, the J end by 9 bases, with 23 bases between. The CDR3 DNA reads TGTGCCAGCAGTCCAAGGAGGGTTCCTCAGTCGGCTTCACCCCTCCACTTT. Its protein is CASSPRRVPQSASPLHF.

This clonotype was detected many times. The V and J genes are TRBV7-2 and TRBJ2-1; 7 positions agree with TRBD2. V was pared by 4 bases and J by 3 bases, with 6 bases of the junction left unmatched. CDR3 length: 15 residues. Germline V gives CDR1 SGHTA, CDR2 FQGNSA. CDR3 in amino acids: CASSSTGTNYNEQFF. The CDR3 bases are TGTGCCAGCAGCTCAACCGGGACTAACTACAATGAGCAGTTCTTC.

This clonotype was found a few times. This chain uses TRBV7-9 with TRBJ2-5; the D is unclear. Germline values: CDR1 SEHNR, CDR2 FQNEAQ (reference sequence). This CDR3 region has 11 residues. With 11 bases removed from V and 2 bases from J, the gap between germline ends came to 9 bases. The CDR3 region is CACTFQETQYF. The CDR3 nucleotides read TGTGCCTGCACGTTTCAAGAGACCCAGTACTTC.

This clonotype was counted between two and nine times. The rearrangement joins TRBV19 to TRBJ2-1; D is uncertain. The CDR3 length is 15 residues. V lost 7 bases and J 0 bases, leaving 13 bases between the germline ends. The germline V gene has CDR1 LNHDA and CDR2 SQIVND (reference sequence). This CDR3 is CASTPRSRSYNEQFF. CDR3 DNA: TGTGCCAGTACTCCCAGGTCCCGCTCCTACAATGAGCAGTTCTTC.

V is TRBV27 and J is TRBJ2-7; 8 bases align to TRBD2. Losses at the gene ends were 2 bases for V and 2 bases for J; bases not matched to a gene: 5. There are 15 residues in the CDR3. Per the germline V gene, CDR1 is MNHEY and CDR2 is SMNVEV (reference sequence). This CDR3 reads CASSLERERTYEQYF. Here the CDR3 DNA reads TGTGCCAGCAGTTTAGAGCGGGAGCGTACCTACGAGCAGTACTTC.

The chain uses TRBV27 and TRBJ2-1, with D perhaps TRBD1 or TRBD2 (6 bases each). Germline values: CDR1 MNHEY, CDR2 SMNVEV (reference sequence). The CDR3 spans 16 residues. Trimming took 5 bases from V and 0 from J, leaving 14 bases between them. The CDR3 nucleotides are TGTGCCAGCAGTGAGAGGGGGAGGACCTCCTACAATGAGCAGTTCTTC. This encodes CASSERGRTSYNEQFF.